This T cell receptor (beta chain) was recovered during a study of shared clonotypes between healthy human individuals. Overall study results and limits: Sequencing depth was predicted to influence how clonotypes are shared among donors. Naive CD4 clonotypes were shared across a handful of donors at around 5%.

This clone is a singleton in its sample. Its antigen is not identified. The germline gives CDR1 MNHNS, CDR2 SASEGT. This CDR3 comprises 14 residues. Trimming at V came to 6 bases and at J to 3 bases, leaving 7 bases not matched to a gene. The assay was immunoSEQ multiplex PCR, and TCRdb's table has in-frame clones only and misses some. The sample holds approximately 2.5 million clones; around 90% are singletons and the top ten take roughly 0.15%. J is TRBJ2-7 and V is TRBV6-1; 8 bases are a match to TRBD1. The TCR sequence derives from a man between 18 and 35 years old in good health. The specimen sequenced was naive CD4+ T cells sorted from blood. Subset: CD45RA+ positively selected. The CDR3 reads CASSRTGPFYEQYF. CDR3 nucleotides: TGTGCCAGCAGCCGGACAGGGCCTTTCTACGAGCAGTACTTC.